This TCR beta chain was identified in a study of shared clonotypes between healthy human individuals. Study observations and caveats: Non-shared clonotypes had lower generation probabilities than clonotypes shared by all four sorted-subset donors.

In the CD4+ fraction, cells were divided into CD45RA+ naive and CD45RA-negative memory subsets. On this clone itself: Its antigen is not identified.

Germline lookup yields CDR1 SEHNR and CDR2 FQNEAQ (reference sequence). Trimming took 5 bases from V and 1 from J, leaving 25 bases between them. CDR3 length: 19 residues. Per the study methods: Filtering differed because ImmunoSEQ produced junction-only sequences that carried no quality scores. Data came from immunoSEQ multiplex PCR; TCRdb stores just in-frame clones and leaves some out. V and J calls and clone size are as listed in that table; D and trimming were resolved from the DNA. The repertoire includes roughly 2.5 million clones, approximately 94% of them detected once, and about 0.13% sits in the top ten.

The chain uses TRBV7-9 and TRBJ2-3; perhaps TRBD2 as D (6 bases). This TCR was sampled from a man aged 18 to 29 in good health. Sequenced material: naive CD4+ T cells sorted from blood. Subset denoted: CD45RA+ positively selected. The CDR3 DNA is TGTGCCAGCAGCCCAGGTGGGGGGAGGAGCTACCTACGCACAGATACGCAGTATTTT. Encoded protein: CASSPGGGRSYLRTDTQYF.